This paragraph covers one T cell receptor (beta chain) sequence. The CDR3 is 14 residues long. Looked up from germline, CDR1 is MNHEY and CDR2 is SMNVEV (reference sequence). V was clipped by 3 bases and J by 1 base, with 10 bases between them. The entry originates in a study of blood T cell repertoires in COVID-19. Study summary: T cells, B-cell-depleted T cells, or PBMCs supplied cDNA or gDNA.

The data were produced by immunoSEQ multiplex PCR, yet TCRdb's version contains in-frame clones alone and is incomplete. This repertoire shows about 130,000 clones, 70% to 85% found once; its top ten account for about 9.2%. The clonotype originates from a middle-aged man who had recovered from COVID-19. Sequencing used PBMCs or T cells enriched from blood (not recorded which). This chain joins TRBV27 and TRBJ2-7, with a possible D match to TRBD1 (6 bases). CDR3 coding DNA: TGTGCCAGCAGTTTCACCGGGACATCCTACGAGCAGTACTTC. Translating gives CASSFTGTSYEQYF.